This TCR beta chain came from a study of cytomegalovirus exposure and HLA in healthy donors. The CDR3 contains 14 residues. Germline loops: CDR1 SNHLY, CDR2 FYNNEI. Trimming removed 4 bases at V and 8 bases at J, with 14 bases between. The PCR employed 60 Vbeta primers together with 13 Jbeta primers. The protocol was immunoSEQ multiplex PCR, while the TCRdb copy is restricted to in-frame clones and leaves out a portion. The sample carries more than 70,000 clones, less than 75% recorded once. Study-wide results and caveats: In a later analysis, TCR beta V- and J-gene trimming showed a link to a missense DCLRE1C variant.

A remark on this clone: The antigen is undetermined.

The V call is TRBV2, the J call TRBJ1-4; D is perhaps TRBD1 (6 bases). This sequence originates from a man aged 35 to 55 in good health and CMV-seropositive. The sequenced sample consisted of PBMCs. CDR3 nucleotide sequence: TGTGCCAGCAGTGCGGCCAGGGGCGCGGAAAAACTGTTTTTT. Protein product: CASSAARGAEKLFF.